These 10 T cell receptor beta chains originate from one sample sequenced in a study of cytomegalovirus exposure and HLA in healthy donors. Data came from immunoSEQ multiplex PCR; TCRdb stores just in-frame clones and leaves some out. The sample lists 59,000 or so clones, about 91% occurring once. The sequenced sample consisted of PBMCs. The receptor source for this set is a woman aged 18-29 years in good health and CMV-seronegative.

V usage is TRBV27 and J usage is TRBJ1-4, with no clear D. The CDR3 spans 14 residues. Germline V lookup: CDR1 MNHEY, CDR2 SMNVEV (reference sequence). V was pared by 3 bases and J by 8 bases, with 13 bases between. The CDR3 protein is CASSLRGSKEKLFF. In nucleotides, the CDR3 is TGTGCCAGCAGTTTGAGAGGTAGTAAGGAAAAACTGTTTTTT.

The chain joins TRBV19 to TRBJ2-5, with TRBD1 as a possible D gene (6 bases). V lost 4 bases and J lost 2, with 17 bases in between. Germline CDR1 is LNHDA and CDR2 is SQIVND (reference sequence). The CDR3 runs to 16 residues. In DNA, the CDR3 is TGTGCCAGTAGTACCTTTACAGGGATAGGACAAGAGACCCAGTACTTC. Protein sequence: CASSTFTGIGQETQYF.

The V call is TRBV12-2, the J call TRBJ2-1; TRBD2, the table's D call, was not compared with the DNA. TRBV12-2 is classified as a pseudogene. The CDR3 has 17 amino acids. The CDR3 coding sequence is TGTGCAAGTCGCTTAATCTCGGGGACTAGCGAGCACAATGAGCAGTTCTTC. This encodes CASRLISGTSEHNEQFF.

This clone was counted once. This chain uses TRBV6-5 with TRBJ2-7; no definite D call. Germline assignment: CDR1 MNHEY and CDR2 SVGAGI. The CDR3 spans 11 residues. V was trimmed by 6 bases and J by 3 bases, leaving 6 bases between them. The CDR3 here is CASSHSYEQYF. The CDR3, as DNA: TGTGCCAGCAGCCACAGCTACGAGCAGTACTTC.

This clone was counted only a few times. The genes are TRBV28 and TRBJ2-3, with 8 positions matching TRBD2. The CDR3 is 18 amino acids. CDR1 is MDHEN and CDR2 is SYDVKM in the germline V gene. Trimming took 3 bases from V and 2 from J; bases not matched to a gene: 13. As DNA, the CDR3 is TGTGCCAGCAGTTTCCCCGCAAGGGCTAGCGGGTTCACAGATACGCAGTATTTT. This encodes CASSFPARASGFTDTQYF. The complete variable domain, with remaining parts taken from reference TRBV28 and TRBJ2-3, reads DVKVTQSSRYLVKRTGEKVFLECVQDMDHENMFWYRQDPGLGLRLIYFSYDVKMKEKGDIPEGYSVSREKKERFSLILESASTNQTSMYLCASSFPARASGFTDTQYFGPGTRLTVL.

The V and J genes are TRBV2 and TRBJ2-3, with 9 bases matching TRBD1. J gave up 4 bases and V 10 bases, and 3 bases lay outside the gene matches. This CDR3 has 12 amino acids. Germline values: CDR1 SNHLY, CDR2 FYNNEI. The CDR3 is CAIWTGADTQYF. The DNA for the CDR3 is TGTGCCATCTGGACAGGGGCAGATACGCAGTATTTT.

The chain has TRBV5-6 and TRBJ2-1, with a tentative D call TRBD2 (5 bases). Per germline, CDR1 SGHDT and CDR2 YYEEEE. V lost 0 bases and J lost 3, with 7 bases in between. The CDR3 is made up of 14 amino acids. The CDR3, as DNA: TGTGCCAGCAGCTTGGGGGAGAACTACAATGAGCAGTTCTTC. Translated: CASSLGENYNEQFF. The variable domain in full, completed from reference TRBV5-6 and TRBJ2-1, reads DAGVTQSPTHLIKTRGQQVTLRCSPKSGHDTVSWYQQALGQGPQFIFQYYEEEERQRGNFPDRFSGHQFPNYSSELNVNALLLGDSALYLCASSLGENYNEQFFGPGTRLTVL.

The CDR3 coding sequence is TGTGCCTGCGACAGGGGGAAGGATGGCTACACCTTC. It codes for CACDRGKDGYTF. This sequence joins TRBV30 and TRBJ1-2; 9 bases are shared with TRBD1. Germline-derived CDR1 and CDR2 are GTSNPN and SVGIG (reference sequence). The V and J ends lost 6 bases and 6 bases, in that order; junction bases with no gene match: 5. This CDR3 contains 12 residues.

The genes are TRBV6-5 and TRBJ2-7, with D tentatively TRBD1 (6 bases). V lost 4 bases and J 6 bases, leaving 13 bases between the germline ends. This CDR3 contains 13 residues. From germline, CDR1 is MNHEY and CDR2 SVGAGI. The CDR3 coding sequence is TGTGCCAGCAGTTCCCTGGGGGCGGGCGAGCAGTACTTC. Protein sequence: CASSSLGAGEQYF.

The chain recombines TRBV5-1 with TRBJ1-3, with D maybe TRBD1 (6 bases). Germline CDR1 SGHRS, CDR2 YFSETQ. The CDR3 has 16 residues. The V end lost 3 bases, the J end lost 0 bases, and 13 bases lay between the germline ends. In DNA, the CDR3 is TGCGCCAGCAGCTCACAACTGACAGGCTCTGGAAACACCATATATTTT. This gives the protein CASSSQLTGSGNTIYF.